The 9 T cell receptor beta chains presented below share a single source sample, sequenced in a study of OX40 agonist ivuxolimab in advanced cancers. The assay was immunoSEQ multiplex PCR, and TCRdb's table has in-frame clones only and misses some. Of some 19,000 clones listed, around 80% are singletons. The sequencing used CD4+ or CD8+ T cells sorted from blood, collected in a trial of the OX40 agonist ivuxolimab. The receptors stem from an adult with an advanced solid tumor such as melanoma, head and neck, liver or kidney cancer.

The gene calls are TRBV2 and TRBJ2-7, with D unclear. There are 11 residues in the CDR3. Trimming shortened V by 6 bases and J by 2 bases, and 5 bases separated the two germline ends. The germline CDR1 and CDR2 sequences are SNHLY and FYNNEI. The CDR3 nucleotides read TGTGCCAGCAGCCGGCCCTACGAGCAGTACTTC. Its translation is CASSRPYEQYF.

The genes are TRBV7-9 and TRBJ1-2, with D unclear. In germline, CDR1 is SEHNR, CDR2 FQNEAQ (reference sequence). The V gene lost 5 bases and the J gene lost 8 bases, with 15 bases spanning the gap. The CDR3 is 13 residues long. Written as DNA, the CDR3 is TGTGCCAGCAGCCCAAAAGGAATGCTCGGCTACACCTTC. It is translated as CASSPKGMLGYTF.

This chain links TRBV11-1 with TRBJ1-4, with D unresolved. V was clipped by 5 bases and J by 6 bases, with 16 bases between them. CDR1 and CDR2 (germline): SGHAT, FQDESV (reference sequence). This CDR3 is 15 amino acids long. CDR3 sequence (DNA): TGTGCCAGCAGCCCCCTTGGACGGCCCTATGAAAAACTGTTTTTT. This encodes CASSPLGRPYEKLFF.

The V gene is TRBV5-4, the J gene TRBJ1-3; D not certain. From germline, CDR1 is SGHNT and CDR2 YYREEE (reference sequence). CDR3 length: 15 residues. Trimming shortened V by 4 bases and J by 0 bases, and 11 bases separated the two germline ends. CDR3 in DNA: TGTGCCAGCAGCCAGGACCGCACCTCTGGAAACACCATATATTTT. It yields the protein CASSQDRTSGNTIYF.

This clone appeared once. CDR3 bases: TGTGCCAGCAGTTACATGCAGGGGACCTACGAGCAGTACTTC. It specifies CASSYMQGTYEQYF. The chain is built from TRBV6-5 and TRBJ2-7; TRBD1 is a possible D gene (6 bases). V shed 2 bases and J shed 2 bases, with 10 bases lying between them. From germline, CDR1 is MNHEY and CDR2 SVGAGI. This CDR3 has 14 residues.

The rearrangement joins TRBV5-1 to TRBJ1-1, with D unclear. The germline gives CDR1 SGHRS, CDR2 YFSETQ. This CDR3 is 14 amino acids long. Trimming took 2 bases from V and 3 from J, leaving 11 bases between them. The CDR3 DNA follows: TGCGCCAGCAGCTTTATCCTCCGGGACACTGAAGCTTTCTTT. It encodes CASSFILRDTEAFF. The full variable domain, in which reference TRBV5-1 and TRBJ1-1 provide the parts outside the CDR3, is KAGVTQTPRYLIKTRGQQVTLSCSPISGHRSVSWYQQTPGQGLQFLFEYFSETQRNKGNFPGRFSGRQFSNSRSEMNVSTLELGDSALYLCASSFILRDTEAFFGQGTRLTVV.

This chain uses TRBV25-1 with TRBJ2-2; 9 bases map to TRBD1. With V trimmed by 4 bases and J by 4 bases, 4 bases remained unmatched. Germline assignment: CDR1 MGHDK and CDR2 SYGVNS. This CDR3 is built from 15 residues. The CDR3 nucleotides are TGTGCCAGCAGTGCAGGACAGGGGTTCACCGGGGAGCTGTTTTTT. Translated, it gives CASSAGQGFTGELFF.

The V and J genes are TRBV4-1 and TRBJ2-7; D is uncertain. The germline V gene encodes CDR1 MGHRA and CDR2 YSYEKL. The V end lost 1 base, the J end lost 3 bases, and 4 bases lay between the germline ends. The CDR3 consists of 12 residues. CDR3 in amino acids: CASSQVDYEQYF. CDR3 coding DNA: TGCGCCAGCAGCCAAGTTGACTACGAGCAGTACTTC.

The rearrangement links TRBV27 to TRBJ2-7; no reliable D call. Looked up from germline, CDR1 is MNHEY and CDR2 is SMNVEV (reference sequence). V gave up 4 bases and J gave up 4 bases, with 14 bases separating them. The CDR3 sequence is 14 residues long. The CDR3: CASSSVPLGYEQYF. The CDR3 DNA is TGTGCCAGCAGTTCGGTCCCCCTCGGGTACGAGCAGTACTTC.